This T cell receptor (beta chain) came from a study of blood T cells in healthy people across ages. Looked up from germline, CDR1 is MNHNS and CDR2 is SASEGT. V gave up 7 bases and J gave up 2 bases; unmatched junction bases: 6. The CDR3 extends over 14 amino acids. Together with a sample-barcoded 5' primer, a J-beta primer mix was included in a second PCR lasting roughly 6 to 12 cycles. Via MiXCR, TCRdb re-called the 5' RACE reads, giving one row per CDR3 protein. The top ten hold around 7.7% of the sample, which has 1.5 million to 2 million distinct CDR3 sequences, under 30% seen once. Only a few counts were recorded for this clonotype.

This receptor was obtained from a woman aged 25 to 39 in good health. The chain links TRBV6-1 to TRBJ2-5; TRBD1 matches 8 bases. The sequenced sample consisted of blood. The CDR3 nucleotides read TGTGCCAGCACGCCGGACAGGGTTCAAGAGACCCAGTACTTC. It encodes CASTPDRVQETQYF.